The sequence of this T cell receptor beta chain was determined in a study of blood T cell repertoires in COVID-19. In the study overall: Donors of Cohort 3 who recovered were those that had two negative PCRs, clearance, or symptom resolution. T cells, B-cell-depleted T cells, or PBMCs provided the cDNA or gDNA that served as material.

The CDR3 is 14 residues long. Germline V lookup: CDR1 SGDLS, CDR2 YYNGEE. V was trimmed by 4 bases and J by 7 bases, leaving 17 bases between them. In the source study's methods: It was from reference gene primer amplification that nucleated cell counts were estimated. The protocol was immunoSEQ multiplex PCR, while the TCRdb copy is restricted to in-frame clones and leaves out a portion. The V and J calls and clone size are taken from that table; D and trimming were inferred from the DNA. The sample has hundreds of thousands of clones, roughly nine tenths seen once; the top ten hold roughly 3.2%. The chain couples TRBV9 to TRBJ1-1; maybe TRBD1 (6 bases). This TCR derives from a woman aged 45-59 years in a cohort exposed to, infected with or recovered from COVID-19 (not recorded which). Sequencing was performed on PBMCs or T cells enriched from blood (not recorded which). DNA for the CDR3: TGTGCCAGCAGCCCAAGACAGGTCCCGAGTGAAGCTTTCTTT. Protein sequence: CASSPRQVPSEAFF. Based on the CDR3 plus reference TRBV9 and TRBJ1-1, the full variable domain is DSGVTQTPKHLITATGQRVTLRCSPRSGDLSVYWYQQSLDQGLQFLIQYYNGEERAKGNILERFSAQQFPDLHSELNLSSLELGDSALYFCASSPRQVPSEAFFGQGTRLTVV.